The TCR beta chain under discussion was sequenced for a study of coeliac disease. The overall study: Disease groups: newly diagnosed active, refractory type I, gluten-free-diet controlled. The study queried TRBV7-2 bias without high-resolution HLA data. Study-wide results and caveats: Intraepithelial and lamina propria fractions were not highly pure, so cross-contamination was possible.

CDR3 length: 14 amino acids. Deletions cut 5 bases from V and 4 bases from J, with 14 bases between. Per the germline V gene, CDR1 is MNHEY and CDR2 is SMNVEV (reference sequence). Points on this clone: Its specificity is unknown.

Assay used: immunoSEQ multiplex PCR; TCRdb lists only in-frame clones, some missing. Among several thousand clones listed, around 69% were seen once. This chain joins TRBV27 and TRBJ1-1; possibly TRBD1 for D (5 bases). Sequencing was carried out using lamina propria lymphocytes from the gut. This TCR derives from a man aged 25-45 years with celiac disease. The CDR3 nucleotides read TGTGCCAGCAGTAGACAGTTTGTCAGCACTGAAGCTTTCTTT. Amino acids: CASSRQFVSTEAFF.